This T cell receptor (beta chain) was captured by sequencing in a study of tumor-infiltrating lymphocytes in glioblastoma multiforme. General study results and limits: The T cells in this sample were not sorted into functional subsets. Clone frequencies may be distorted by unequal TCR transcripts per cell.

TCRB libraries came from RNA via three nested multiplex PCR rounds. TCRdb called the multiplex PCR reads again in MiXCR, with one record for every CDR3 protein. The sample lists 10,000 to 15,000 distinct CDR3 sequences; around 60% were seen once. On this clonotype itself: Antigen unknown. One end of the junction is discordant with germline, which a read error may explain.

The CDR3 sequence is 15 residues long. The germline V gene encodes CDR1 DFQATT and CDR2 SNEGSKA (reference sequence). The sequence was collected from a male donor with glioblastoma. The gene calls are TRBV20-1 and TRBJ1-5; weak D call: TRBD1 (5 bases). The sequencing input was brain tumor tissue. The CDR3 sequence: CNASRDSYSNQPQHF. The DNA for the CDR3 is TGCAATGCTAGTAGGGACTCTTATAGCAATCAGCCCCAGCATTTC.